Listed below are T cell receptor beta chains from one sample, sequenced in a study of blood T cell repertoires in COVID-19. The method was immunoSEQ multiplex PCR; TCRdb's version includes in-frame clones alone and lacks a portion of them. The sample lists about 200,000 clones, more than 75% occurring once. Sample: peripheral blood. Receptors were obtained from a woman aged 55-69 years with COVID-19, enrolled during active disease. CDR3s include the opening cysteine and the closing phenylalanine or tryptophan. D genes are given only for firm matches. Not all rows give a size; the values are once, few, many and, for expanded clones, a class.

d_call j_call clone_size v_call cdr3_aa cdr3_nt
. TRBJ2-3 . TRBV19 CASSMELDTQYF TGTGCCAGTAGTATGGAGTTAGATACGCAGTATTTT
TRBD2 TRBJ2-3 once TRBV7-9 CASSFRDSGTDTQYF TGTGCCAGCAGCTTCCGGGATAGCGGGACAGATACGCAGTATTTT
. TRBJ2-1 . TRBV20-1 CSALRTALEFF TGCAGTGCTTTACGGACAGCCCTTGAGTTCTTC
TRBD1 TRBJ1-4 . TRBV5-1 CASSQGQGWEKLFF TGCGCCAGCAGCCAAGGACAGGGTTGGGAAAAACTGTTTTTT
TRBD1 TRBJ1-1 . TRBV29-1 CSTGDRRDTEAFF TGCAGCACTGGGGACAGGCGGGACACTGAAGCTTTCTTT
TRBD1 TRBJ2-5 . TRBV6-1 CASSEQTGELQTQYF TGTGCCAGCAGTGAGCAGACAGGGGAGTTGCAGACCCAGTACTTC
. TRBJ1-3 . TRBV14 CASSTQLGNTIYF TGTGCCAGCAGCACGCAACTCGGAAACACCATATATTTT
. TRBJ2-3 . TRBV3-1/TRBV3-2 CASSLGGLGTDTQYF TGTGCCAGCAGCCTGGGCGGGCTGGGCACAGATACGCAGTATTTT
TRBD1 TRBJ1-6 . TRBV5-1 CASSTDRVYNSPLHF TGCGCCAGCAGCACCGACAGGGTCTATAATTCACCCCTCCACTTT
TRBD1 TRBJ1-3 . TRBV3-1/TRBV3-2 CASSQKNRGMIPIINTIYF TGTGCCAGCAGCCAAAAGAACAGGGGAATGATCCCTATCATAAACACCATATATTTT
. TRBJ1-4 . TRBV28 CASSFVELLRTRGDEKLFF TGTGCCAGCAGTTTTGTTGAACTGCTCCGGACAAGAGGAGATGAAAAACTGTTTTTT
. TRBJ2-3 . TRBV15 CATSRDPASGTDTQYF TGTGCCACCAGCAGAGATCCGGCTAGCGGCACAGATACGCAGTATTTT
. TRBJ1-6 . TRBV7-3 CASSSSGTPNSPLHF TGTGCCAGCAGCTCATCCGGGACACCTAATTCACCCCTCCACTTT
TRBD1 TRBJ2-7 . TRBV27 CASSHGTDGSYEQYF TGTGCCAGCAGTCACGGGACAGATGGCTCCTACGAGCAGTACTTC
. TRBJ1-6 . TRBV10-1 CASSDSPSGSPLHF TGCGCCAGCAGTGACTCCCCTAGCGGTTCACCCCTCCACTTT
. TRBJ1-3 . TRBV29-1 CSSQGGPGNTIYF TGCAGCTCCCAGGGAGGGCCTGGAAACACCATATATTTT
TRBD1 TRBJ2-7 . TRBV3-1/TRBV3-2 CASSLQTGIRDRSYEQYF TGTGCCAGCAGCCTCCAGACCGGTATCCGGGACAGATCCTACGAGCAGTACTTC
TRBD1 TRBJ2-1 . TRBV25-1 CASSRGGIKNEQFF TGTGCCAGCAGTCGAGGGGGCATCAAGAATGAGCAGTTCTTC
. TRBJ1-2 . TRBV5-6 CASSPPGDSNYGYTF TGTGCCAGCAGCCCTCCGGGAGACTCTAACTATGGCTACACCTTC
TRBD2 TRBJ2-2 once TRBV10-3 CAISGTSGTGELFF TGTGCCATCAGTGGCACTAGCGGTACCGGGGAGCTGTTTTTT
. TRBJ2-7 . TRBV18 CASSPGSSYEQYF TGTGCCAGCTCCCCAGGGAGCTCCTACGAGCAGTACTTC
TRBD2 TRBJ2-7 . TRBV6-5 CATRSGGKVLGEQYF TGTGCCACCCGTAGCGGGGGGAAGGTATTGGGCGAGCAGTACTTC
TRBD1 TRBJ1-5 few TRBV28 CASSVLQGTYSNQPQHF TGTGCCAGCAGTGTTTTACAGGGGACCTATAGCAATCAGCCCCAGCATTTT
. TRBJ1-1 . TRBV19 CASSTRGGGTEAFF TGTGCCAGTAGTACTAGAGGGGGGGGCACTGAAGCTTTCTTT
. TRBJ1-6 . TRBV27 CASSLTRVSYNSPLHF TGTGCCAGCAGCCTCACCAGGGTCTCCTATAATTCACCCCTCCACTTT
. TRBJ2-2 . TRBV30 CAWSGLVTSNTGELFF TGTGCCTGGAGTGGACTGGTAACTTCGAACACCGGGGAGCTGTTTTTT
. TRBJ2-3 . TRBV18 CASSRDQTSTDTQYF TGTGCCAGCTCAAGAGACCAGACTAGCACAGATACGCAGTATTTT
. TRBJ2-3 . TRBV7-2 CASSSRTSLTGTDTQYF TGTGCCAGCAGCTCCCGGACTTCTCTGACTGGCACAGATACGCAGTATTTT
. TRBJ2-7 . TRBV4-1 CASSQPRGEQYF TGCGCCAGCAGCCAACCTCGGGGGGAGCAGTACTTC
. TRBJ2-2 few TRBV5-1 CASSPPAGKNTGELFF TGCGCCAGCAGCCCACCGGCAGGGAAAAACACCGGGGAGCTGTTTTTT
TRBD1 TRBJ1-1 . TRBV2 CASTLDRVTEAFF TGTGCCAGCACCCTTGACAGGGTCACTGAAGCTTTCTTT
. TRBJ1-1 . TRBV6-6 CATFGGGLRTEAFF TGTGCCACCTTCGGCGGAGGCTTGAGGACTGAAGCTTTCTTT
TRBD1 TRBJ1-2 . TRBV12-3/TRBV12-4 CASSRTGGDGYTF TGTGCCAGCAGTCGCACAGGGGGGGATGGCTACACCTTC
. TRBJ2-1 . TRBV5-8 CASSLLGRGSYNEQFF TGTGCCAGCAGCTTGTTGGGGAGGGGGTCCTACAATGAGCAGTTCTTC
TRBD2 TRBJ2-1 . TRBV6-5 CACGTSSYNEQFF TGTGCCTGTGGGACTAGCTCCTACAATGAGCAGTTCTTC
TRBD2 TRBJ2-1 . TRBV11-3 CASSGERGGSSYNEQFF TGTGCCAGCAGCGGCGAGCGGGGGGGGAGCTCCTACAATGAGCAGTTCTTC
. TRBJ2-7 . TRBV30 CAWSVVRSGVRGTYEQYF TGTGCCTGGAGTGTAGTTAGATCAGGAGTGAGGGGGACCTACGAGCAGTACTTC
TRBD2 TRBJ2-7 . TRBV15 CATSRDFGSGGNYEQYF TGTGCCACCAGCAGAGATTTTGGTAGCGGGGGAAACTACGAGCAGTACTTC
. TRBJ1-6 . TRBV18 CASSPGGQDSPLHF TGTGCCAGCTCACCCGGGGGGCAGGACTCACCCCTCCACTTT
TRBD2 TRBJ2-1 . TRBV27 CASTLAGGSDEQFF TGTGCCAGCACACTAGCGGGGGGCTCCGATGAGCAGTTCTTC
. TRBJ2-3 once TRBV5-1 CASSPGTPRTDTQYF TGCGCCAGCAGCCCCGGGACACCGCGCACAGATACGCAGTATTTT
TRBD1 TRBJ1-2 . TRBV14 CASSQALTGSYGYTF TGTGCCAGCAGCCAAGCCCTGACAGGGAGCTATGGCTACACCTTC
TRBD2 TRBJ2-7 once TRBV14 CASSRDELAGSYEQYF TGTGCCAGCAGCCGAGACGAACTAGCGGGCTCCTACGAGCAGTACTTC
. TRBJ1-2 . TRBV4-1 CASSLSGVDYGYTF TGCGCCAGCAGCTTGTCAGGGGTCGACTATGGCTACACCTTC
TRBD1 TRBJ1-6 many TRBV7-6 CASSTGTAAALHF TGTGCCAGCAGCACAGGGACAGCCGCGGCCCTCCACTTT
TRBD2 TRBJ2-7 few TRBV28 CASSSGRGYEQYF TGTGCCAGCAGTAGCGGGAGAGGGTACGAGCAGTACTTC
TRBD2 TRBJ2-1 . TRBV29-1 CSVGLAGNYNEQFF TGCAGCGTTGGATTAGCGGGGAACTACAATGAGCAGTTCTTC
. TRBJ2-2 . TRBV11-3 CASSPGAANTGELFF TGTGCCAGCAGCCCAGGGGCGGCGAACACCGGGGAGCTGTTTTTT
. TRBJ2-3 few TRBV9 CASSVGAGSLTDTQYF TGTGCCAGCAGCGTAGGGGCGGGAAGTTTGACAGATACGCAGTATTTT
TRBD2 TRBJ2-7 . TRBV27 CASSLRGRRESYEQYF TGTGCCAGCAGTTTACGCGGGAGACGGGAGTCCTACGAGCAGTACTTC
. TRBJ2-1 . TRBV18 CASSARGSYNEQFF TGTGCCAGCTCGGCTAGGGGCTCCTACAATGAGCAGTTCTTC
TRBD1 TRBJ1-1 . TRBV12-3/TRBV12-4 CASSLTGGYEAFF TGTGCCAGCAGTTTGACAGGGGGTTATGAAGCTTTCTTT
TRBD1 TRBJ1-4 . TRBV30 CAWGLDVGQFNEKLFF TGTGCCTGGGGCTTAGACGTGGGACAGTTCAATGAAAAACTGTTTTTT
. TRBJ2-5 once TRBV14 CASSLTSFQETQYF TGTGCCAGCAGCCTAACTAGCTTCCAAGAGACCCAGTACTTC
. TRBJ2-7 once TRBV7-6 CASSLTDVYEQYF TGTGCCAGCAGCCTTACAGACGTTTACGAGCAGTACTTC